The rows below give T cell receptor beta chains drawn from one sample of a study of shared clonotypes between healthy human individuals. Libraries were prepared by immunoSEQ multiplex PCR; TCRdb keeps only in-frame clonotypes and omits some of them. The repertoire has millions of clones, roughly 96% of them found once; the top ten carry approximately 0.13%. Sequencing used naive CD4+ T cells sorted from blood. Every receptor here comes from a man between 18 and 29 years old in good health. The CDR3 runs from the conserved cysteine through the conserved F or W. Each record gives: J gene, V gene, CDR3 protein.

j_call: TRBJ2-5
v_call: TRBV5-1
cdr3_aa: CASSLVAGGEETQYF

j_call: TRBJ1-4
v_call: TRBV6-6
cdr3_aa: CASSYTQGAVPEKLFF

j_call: TRBJ1-1
v_call: TRBV9
cdr3_aa: CASISTNTEAFF

j_call: TRBJ2-2
v_call: TRBV18
cdr3_aa: CASSPGQPSSGTGELFF

j_call: TRBJ1-6
v_call: TRBV6-5
cdr3_aa: CASSYRQVQWALHF

j_call: TRBJ2-3
v_call: TRBV7-9
cdr3_aa: CASSLVPNLRATDTQYF

j_call: TRBJ2-7
v_call: TRBV7-2
cdr3_aa: CASSWRKGGNYEQYF

j_call: TRBJ2-7
v_call: TRBV30
cdr3_aa: CAWSVGGASSYEQYF

j_call: TRBJ2-7
v_call: TRBV18
cdr3_aa: CASSPGTGQYF

j_call: TRBJ1-2
v_call: TRBV10-2
cdr3_aa: CASSDNRILNYGYTF

j_call: TRBJ2-5
v_call: TRBV11-2
cdr3_aa: CASSLDVAGGQETQYF

j_call: TRBJ2-1
v_call: TRBV10-3
cdr3_aa: CASGGGYNEQFF

j_call: TRBJ2-7
v_call: TRBV19
cdr3_aa: CASSMWGGEQYF

j_call: TRBJ1-5
v_call: TRBV10-1
cdr3_aa: CAHPRDRGLPQHF

j_call: TRBJ1-6
v_call: TRBV30
cdr3_aa: CAWSVQGNSPLHF

j_call: TRBJ2-7
v_call: TRBV28
cdr3_aa: CASSSHRTGSYEQYF

j_call: TRBJ1-2
v_call: TRBV5-4
cdr3_aa: CASSVRDRGSGYTF

j_call: TRBJ1-1
v_call: TRBV6-5
cdr3_aa: CASSSTLGSTEAFF

j_call: TRBJ1-1
v_call: TRBV11-2
cdr3_aa: CASSSRRITEAFF

j_call: TRBJ2-1
v_call: TRBV5-1
cdr3_aa: CASSFGREGLGSYNEQFF

j_call: TRBJ2-1
v_call: TRBV6-5
cdr3_aa: CASSYYSGTTDNEQFF

j_call: TRBJ1-1
v_call: TRBV7-9
cdr3_aa: CASSPQQVPRTHGNTEAFF

j_call: TRBJ2-3
v_call: TRBV6-5
cdr3_aa: CASSALTQGTQYF

j_call: TRBJ2-2
v_call: TRBV4-3
cdr3_aa: CASSQLAFSGELFF

j_call: TRBJ1-1
v_call: TRBV30
cdr3_aa: CAWSDRGNTEAFF

j_call: TRBJ1-3
v_call: TRBV6-1
cdr3_aa: CASSDLLTTSGNTIYF

j_call: TRBJ2-4
v_call: TRBV19
cdr3_aa: CASSKSAEVAKNIQYF

j_call: TRBJ2-7
v_call: TRBV6-5
cdr3_aa: CASSSAGTVSYEQYF

j_call: TRBJ2-5
v_call: TRBV2
cdr3_aa: CASRRQGQETQYF

j_call: TRBJ1-2
v_call: TRBV9
cdr3_aa: CASSVVDRGHGYTF

j_call: TRBJ1-1
v_call: TRBV29-1
cdr3_aa: CSARTQGGMVEAFF

j_call: TRBJ1-5
v_call: TRBV5-6
cdr3_aa: CASSFSPNQPQHF

j_call: TRBJ2-3
v_call: TRBV6-5
cdr3_aa: CASSRGDTQYF

j_call: TRBJ2-3
v_call: TRBV6-5
cdr3_aa: CASSYEGGSTDTQYF

j_call: TRBJ2-3
v_call: TRBV4-3
cdr3_aa: CASSQLAGGPLGTDTQYF

j_call: TRBJ1-4
v_call: TRBV6-5
cdr3_aa: CASSYAQGGEKLFF

j_call: TRBJ1-2
v_call: TRBV7-9
cdr3_aa: CASSQRDLGGYTF

j_call: TRBJ1-6
v_call: TRBV19
cdr3_aa: CASSIGFRNNSPLHF

j_call: TRBJ2-5
v_call: TRBV27
cdr3_aa: CASSFWPSGETQYF

j_call: TRBJ2-7
v_call: TRBV4-1
cdr3_aa: CASSPVGGTREQYF

j_call: TRBJ2-1
v_call: TRBV5-1
cdr3_aa: CASSPSFHEQFF

j_call: TRBJ1-4
v_call: TRBV10-2
cdr3_aa: CASSEQGQKLFF

j_call: TRBJ2-7
v_call: TRBV7-8
cdr3_aa: CASSLQGRASYEQYF

j_call: TRBJ1-4
v_call: TRBV30
cdr3_aa: CAWTFRGGNEKLFF

j_call: TRBJ1-5
v_call: TRBV7-6
cdr3_aa: CASSLEGSNQPQHF